This is a list of T cell receptor beta chains from one sample in a study of blood T cell repertoires in COVID-19. The assay was immunoSEQ multiplex PCR, and TCRdb's table has in-frame clones only and misses some. The sample contains about 240,000 clones, more than 80% of which appear only once. The sample comprised peripheral blood. The receptor source for this set is a human donor in a cohort sampled during active COVID-19. CDR3s include the opening cysteine and the closing phenylalanine or tryptophan. The order of the fields is D gene, clone size, J gene, V gene, CDR3 protein, CDR3 DNA. The D gene is left open where the match is weak. A clone size is listed for some rows: how often the clone was seen (once, few, many), or a class if it is expanded.

TRBD2	-	TRBJ2-5	TRBV24-1	CATSDLGLGQETQYF	TGTGCCACCAGTGATTTGGGACTAGGGCAAGAGACCCAGTACTTC
TRBD2	once	TRBJ2-1	TRBV5-5	CASSLAYAGDVSYNEQFF	TGTGCCAGCAGCTTGGCTTACGCGGGAGATGTTTCCTACAATGAGCAGTTCTTC
TRBD1	-	TRBJ2-5	TRBV19	CASSESGGRETQYF	TGTGCCAGTTCCGAGTCAGGGGGCCGAGAGACCCAGTACTTC
-	-	TRBJ2-7	TRBV19	CASKSRADYEQYF	TGTGCCAGTAAGAGCAGGGCCGACTACGAGCAGTACTTC
TRBD1	-	TRBJ2-5	TRBV4-1	CASSHGVNEGAGETQYF	TGCGCCAGCAGCCACGGGGTTAACGAGGGGGCCGGAGAGACCCAGTACTTC
TRBD1	-	TRBJ2-2	TRBV2	CASSWDRGTGELFF	TGTGCCAGCAGTTGGGACAGAGGGACCGGGGAGCTGTTTTTT
-	-	TRBJ1-5	TRBV10-2	CASSMGADQPQHF	TGCGCCAGCTCGATGGGAGCGGATCAGCCCCAGCATTTT
-	-	TRBJ2-7	TRBV3-1/TRBV3-2	CASSLGGENEQYF	TGTGCCAGCAGCCTTGGAGGGGAAAACGAGCAGTACTTC
TRBD1	-	TRBJ1-6	TRBV2	CASNEGQGRNSPLHF	TGTGCCAGCAACGAAGGACAGGGCCGGAATTCACCCCTCCACTTT
-	-	TRBJ2-2	TRBV5-1	CASILGLTGELFF	TGCGCCAGCATCCTGGGACTCACCGGGGAGCTGTTTTTT